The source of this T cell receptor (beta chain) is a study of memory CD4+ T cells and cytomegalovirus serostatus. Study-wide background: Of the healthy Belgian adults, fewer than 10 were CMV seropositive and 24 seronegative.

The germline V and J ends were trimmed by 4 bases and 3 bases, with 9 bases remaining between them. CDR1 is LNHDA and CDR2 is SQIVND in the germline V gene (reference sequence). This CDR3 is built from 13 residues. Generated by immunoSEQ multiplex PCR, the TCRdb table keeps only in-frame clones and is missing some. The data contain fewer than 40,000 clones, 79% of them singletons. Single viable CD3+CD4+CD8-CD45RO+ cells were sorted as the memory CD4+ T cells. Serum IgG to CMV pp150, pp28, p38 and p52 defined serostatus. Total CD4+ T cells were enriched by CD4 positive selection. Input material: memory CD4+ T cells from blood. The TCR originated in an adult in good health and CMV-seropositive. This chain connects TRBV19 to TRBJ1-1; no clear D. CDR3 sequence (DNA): TGTGCCAGTAGTAAGGCCCGGGACACTGAAGCTTTCTTT. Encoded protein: CASSKARDTEAFF.